This T cell receptor (beta chain) was retrieved from a study of shared clonotypes between healthy human individuals. Profiling relied on immunoSEQ multiplex PCR, and the TCRdb table lists in-frame clones only, not all of them. The table includes about 2.2 million clones, 93% detected once. This clone has only one observation. CD45RO-negative, CCR7-positively selected cells formed the naive CD8 fraction, excluding terminally differentiated effector memory CD45RA+ cells. V lost 3 bases and J lost 4, with 4 bases in between. CDR1 and CDR2 from the germline V gene are WNHNN and SYGVQD (reference sequence). CDR3 size: 12 residues.

This TCR was recovered from a man between 18 and 35 years old in good health. Some clones in this sample may be carry-over from other donors' samples. The genes are TRBV10-1 and TRBJ2-1; D remains unclear. The sequenced sample was naive CD8+ T cells from PBMCs. CDR3 sequence (DNA): TGCGCCAGCAGTGACGCTTACAATGAGCAGTTCTTC. Encoded protein: CASSDAYNEQFF.